This TCR beta chain was sequenced for a study of T cells after yellow fever vaccination. Findings and caveats of the study: Reappearance after the booster was observed for most primary-vaccination clones (around 95% CD4, roughly 90% CD8). Contaminants from the bulk population, in the form of abundant clonotypes, could be found in FACS-sorted repertoires. Of the clonotypes, a small share occurred in both CD4 and CD8 compartments. The secondary response was weaker, and its peak arrived faster, on day 5 versus 15.

CDR3 size: 17 residues. Germline V CDR1 and CDR2: MNHEY, SMNVEV (reference sequence). The V end was cut by 2 bases, the J end by 4 bases, with 18 bases between. TCRdb used MiXCR to reprocess the 5' RACE reads, holding one entry per CDR3 protein. Here the sample spans roughly 170,000 distinct CDR3 sequences, around 9.7% being singletons. To note about this clonotype: What it binds is unknown.

This sequence originates from a man between 18 and 29 years old who received the YFV17D yellow fever vaccine. This chain connects TRBV27 to TRBJ2-1, with D perhaps matching TRBD1 (6 bases). Sequencing was performed on CD8+ T cells sorted from PBMCs, taken 45 days after the yellow fever booster vaccination. CDR3 sequence: CASSLRPPTGTYNEQFF. In DNA, the CDR3 is TGTGCCAGCAGTTTAAGGCCCCCCACAGGGACATACAATGAGCAGTTCTTC.